This TCR beta chain is from a study of regulatory T cells in long-lasting Graves disease. Study conclusions and caveats: Preferential use of TRBV28, TRBJ1-2 and TRBJ2-5 was seen in persistent disease.

From germline, CDR1 is DFQATT and CDR2 SNEGSKA (reference sequence). Trimming took off 3 bases at V and 11 bases at J, with 17 bases between the two ends. The CDR3 spans 12 residues. CDR3-region Arm-PCR and iRepertoire HTBI primers produced the TCR beta libraries. TCRdb called the multiplex PCR reads again in MiXCR, with one record for every CDR3 protein. The table has 520,000 or so distinct CDR3 sequences, more than 10% seen once. Time point denoted: newly diagnosed GD, antithyroid drugs for less than 3 months. Generation of the TCR library employed RNA extracted from PBMCs. This clonotype was recorded at least ten times. The antigen remains unidentified. The sample also formed part of further work on T cells in Graves' hyperthyroidism and ophthalmopathy. This second study says: Ophthalmopathy was identified by the model a median roughly six months ahead of onset.

The specimen comprised peripheral blood mononuclear cells (PBMCs), sampled at new diagnosis, from a patient treated with antithyroid drugs. The receptor was derived from a young woman with Graves disease. The chain carries TRBV20-1 and TRBJ2-7; D remains ambiguous. The DNA of the CDR3 is TGCAGTGCTAGGAGCCCGGCATCGGAAGAGTACTTC. It encodes CSARSPASEEYF.